A selection of T cell receptor beta chains follows, all from one sample in a study of T cell changes during pregnancy in multiple sclerosis. Generated by immunoSEQ multiplex PCR, the TCRdb table keeps only in-frame clones and is missing some. Here the sample spans approximately 50,000 clones, over 90% being singletons. The material sequenced was CD4+ T cells from peripheral blood mononuclear cells, taken after pregnancy. These receptors all come from a female donor in good health, enrolled as a control in a pregnancy study. CDR3s include the opening cysteine and the closing phenylalanine or tryptophan. The D gene is left open where the match is weak. The listing skips clone size in some rows; elsewhere it reads once, few, many or a size class.

NA	TRBV4-1	TRBJ2-7	few	CASSQGLRTPLGEQYF	TGCGCCAGCAGCCAAGGGTTAAGGACTCCGCTTGGCGAGCAGTACTTC
NA	TRBV6-1	TRBJ2-7	NA	CATWDLRGRYEQYF	TGTGCCACTTGGGACCTCCGGGGGAGGTACGAGCAGTACTTC
NA	TRBV5-1	TRBJ1-4	NA	CASRRGTSNEKLFF	TGCGCCAGCAGACGTGGGACAAGTAATGAAAAACTGTTTTTT
NA	TRBV7-3	TRBJ2-3	NA	CASSSLLEPFNTQYF	TGTGCCAGCAGCTCCCTCTTGGAGCCCTTCAATACGCAGTATTTT
TRBD1	TRBV5-1	TRBJ1-2	once	CASSLRTGPLYGYTF	TGCGCCAGCAGCTTGAGGACAGGGCCCCTCTATGGCTACACCTTC
TRBD1	TRBV2	TRBJ2-7	NA	CASSAGTGNYEQYF	TGTGCCAGCAGTGCTGGGACAGGGAATTACGAGCAGTACTTC
TRBD1	TRBV6-5	TRBJ1-2	NA	CASTLSGTDYGYTF	TGTGCCAGCACCCTCTCCGGGACAGACTATGGCTACACCTTC
NA	TRBV5-6	TRBJ1-4	NA	CASSLQAEKLFF	TGTGCCAGCAGCCTTCAGGCTGAAAAACTGTTTTTT
NA	TRBV5-1	TRBJ2-3	NA	CASSLVGRVTDTQYF	TGCGCCAGCAGCTTGGTCGGCAGGGTGACAGATACGCAGTATTTT
NA	TRBV6-5	TRBJ1-5	NA	CASSRGRGHNQPQHF	TGTGCCAGCAGCCGGGGCAGGGGCCATAATCAGCCCCAGCATTTT
NA	TRBV11-2	TRBJ1-4	NA	CASSFGTNEKLFF	TGTGCCAGCAGCTTCGGAACTAATGAAAAACTGTTTTTT
NA	TRBV28	TRBJ1-4	NA	CASSLMDRDNEKLFF	TGTGCCAGCAGCCTAATGGACAGAGATAATGAAAAACTGTTTTTT
TRBD1	TRBV7-9	TRBJ2-7	NA	CASVNTGTGDEQYF	TGTGCCAGCGTCAACACCGGGACAGGGGACGAGCAGTACTTC
NA	TRBV15	TRBJ1-5	NA	CATSREYRVDQPQHF	TGTGCCACCAGCAGAGAATACAGGGTAGATCAGCCCCAGCATTTT
TRBD1	TRBV7-6	TRBJ2-3	NA	CASSLGQNTDTQYF	TGTGCCAGCAGCTTGGGACAGAACACAGATACGCAGTATTTT
NA	TRBV18	TRBJ2-7	NA	CASSPDTAYGQYF	TGTGCCAGCTCACCCGACACTGCCTACGGGCAGTACTTC
TRBD2	TRBV28	TRBJ2-1	NA	CASSLGGSGSNEQFF	TGTGCCAGCAGTTTAGGCGGGAGCGGATCGAATGAGCAGTTCTTC
TRBD1	TRBV7-9	TRBJ2-7	NA	CASSPGTASHSYEQYF	TGTGCCAGCAGCCCAGGGACAGCTAGCCACTCCTACGAGCAGTACTTC
NA	TRBV29-1	TRBJ2-7	few	CSVAPNIDSSYEQYF	TGCAGCGTTGCCCCTAACATAGACAGCTCCTACGAGCAGTACTTC
NA	TRBV7-9	TRBJ1-5	NA	CASSLTPGQTLDQPQHF	TGTGCCAGCAGCTTGACACCCGGACAGACTCTAGATCAGCCCCAGCATTTT
NA	TRBV5-1	TRBJ1-1	NA	CASSLAGQGPNTEAFF	TGCGCCAGCAGCTTGGCCGGTCAGGGTCCAAACACTGAAGCTTTCTTT
NA	TRBV27	TRBJ1-5	few	CASSLLYRAGNQPQHF	TGTGCCAGCAGTTTACTGTACAGGGCAGGCAATCAGCCCCAGCATTTT
TRBD1	TRBV6-6	TRBJ1-6	NA	CASSAGTDNSPLHF	TGTGCCAGCAGCGCCGGGACAGATAATTCACCCCTCCACTTT
TRBD2	TRBV29-1	TRBJ2-1	NA	CSVGSGGYNEQFF	TGCAGCGTCGGATCGGGGGGGTACAATGAGCAGTTCTTC
TRBD2	TRBV5-1	TRBJ2-1	NA	CASSHGLAGGGSEQFF	TGCGCCAGCAGCCACGGACTAGCGGGAGGTGGGAGTGAGCAGTTCTTC
TRBD2	TRBV7-9	TRBJ2-1	NA	CASSPPRGGRDNEQFF	TGTGCCAGCAGCCCCCCGCGGGGGGGGAGGGACAATGAGCAGTTCTTC
NA	TRBV6-1	TRBJ2-3	NA	CASSWGVGTDTQYF	TGTGCCAGCAGTTGGGGGGTCGGCACAGATACGCAGTATTTT
NA	TRBV12-5	TRBJ2-7	NA	CASGLPRMQGEQYF	TGTGCTAGTGGTTTGCCTCGTATGCAGGGCGAGCAGTACTTC
NA	TRBV25-1	TRBJ1-4	NA	CASSEPGSTNEKLFF	TGTGCCAGCAGTGAACCGGGATCAACTAATGAAAAACTGTTTTTT
NA	TRBV29-1	TRBJ2-1	NA	CSVTISALEQFF	TGCAGCGTTACCATAAGTGCGCTTGAGCAGTTCTTC
NA	TRBV7-3	TRBJ2-3	NA	CASSLSVSDTQYF	TGTGCCAGCAGCTTATCAGTTTCCGATACGCAGTATTTT
TRBD2	TRBV5-1	TRBJ2-1	NA	CASSRATSGSVGDEQFF	TGCGCCAGCAGCCGTGCCACTAGCGGGAGCGTAGGAGATGAGCAGTTCTTC
NA	TRBV5-1	TRBJ2-5	NA	CASSLGGVQETQYF	TGCGCCAGCAGCTTGGGGGGGGTACAAGAGACCCAGTACTTC
NA	TRBV9	TRBJ2-4	few	CASSVAPRGNIQYF	TGTGCCAGCAGCGTAGCTCCTCGGGGTAACATTCAGTACTTC
NA	TRBV9	TRBJ1-1	NA	CASSVAENTEAFF	TGTGCCAGCAGCGTAGCAGAGAACACTGAAGCTTTCTTT
NA	TRBV5-1	TRBJ2-2	NA	CASSLAPTSGELFF	TGCGCCAGCAGCTTGGCCCCCACCAGCGGGGAGCTGTTTTTT
TRBD2	TRBV23-1	TRBJ2-3	NA	CAILAGATDTQYF	TGCGCCATTTTAGCGGGAGCGACAGATACGCAGTATTTT